The source of this T cell receptor (beta chain) is a study of T cells in Graves' hyperthyroidism and ophthalmopathy. RNA transcripts gave rise to amplified TCR beta CDR3 regions. The TCR CDR3 was amplified in a first-round RT-PCR using the HTBI primer set. TCRdb re-derived calls from the multiplex PCR reads in MiXCR, one entry per CDR3 protein. Of approximately 640,000 distinct CDR3 sequences listed, about 45% are singletons. This CDR3 spans 12 amino acids. V shed 0 bases and J shed 2 bases, with 2 bases lying between them. Germline V gene lookup returns CDR1 SGHVS and CDR2 FNYEAQ. Points on this clonotype: Given a much more abundant clone one base away, this may be a read error. The conserved phenylalanine or tryptophan normally closing the CDR3 is absent here, so this likely arose from a read error.

The sequence was obtained from an adult man with Graves' disease, either hyperthyroidism or ophthalmopathy (not recorded which). The source material was peripheral blood or thyroid tissue (not recorded which). The chain joins TRBV7-6 to TRBJ2-7; D is unclear. Here the CDR3 reads CASSLAAYEQYL. The CDR3 DNA is TGTGCCAGCAGCTTAGCCGCCTACGAGCAGTACCTC.